These 24 T cell receptor beta chains were all obtained from the same sample, sequenced in a study of blood T cell repertoires in COVID-19. TCRdb's copy holds only in-frame clones and misses some; the assay was immunoSEQ multiplex PCR. The table has 340,000 or so clones, around 80% seen once. Sequencing input: peripheral blood. These receptors were obtained from a man in his thirties or forties with active or convalescent COVID-19.

The V gene is TRBV15, the J gene TRBJ1-4; tentatively, D is TRBD1 (6 bases). The germline V gene has CDR1 LNHNV and CDR2 YYDKDF (reference sequence). CDR3 length: 14 amino acids. Trimming cost V 5 bases and J 7 bases, with 14 bases left between them. The CDR3 loop reads CATSAGVGGEKLFF. Written as DNA, the CDR3 is TGTGCCACCAGCGCCGGGGTAGGGGGTGAAAAACTGTTTTTT.

This chain connects TRBV19 to TRBJ1-3; 7 bases map to TRBD1. CDR1 is LNHDA, CDR2 SQIVND, per germline (reference sequence). This CDR3 is 14 amino acids long. The junction had 10 bases not matched to a gene; V was cut back by 5 bases and J by 9 bases. The CDR3 coding sequence is TGTGCCAGTAGTGCGGGACAGATCCCAGTCACCATATATTTT. It translates to CASSAGQIPVTIYF. Supplemented by reference TRBV19 and TRBJ1-3, the full variable domain reads DGGITQSPKYLFRKEGQNVTLSCEQNLNHDAMYWYRQDPGQGLRLIYYSQIVNDFQKGDIAEGYSVSREKKESFPLTVTSAQKNPTAFYLCASSAGQIPVTIYFGEGSWLTVV.

The gene calls are TRBV4-1 and TRBJ1-5; possible D gene TRBD1, 6 bases. Germline V gene sequence: CDR1 MGHRA, CDR2 YSYEKL. The CDR3 contains 16 residues. Trimming removed 3 bases from V and 5 bases from J, with 17 bases in between. Here the CDR3 DNA reads TGCGCCAGCAGCCATCCCGCCCGGGGGGCCCATCAGCCCCAGCATTTT. Amino acids: CASSHPARGAHQPQHF.

This rearrangement joins TRBV4-1 to TRBJ1-2, with 8 bases matching TRBD1. Trimming cost V 2 bases and J 4 bases; bases outside gene matches: 9. Germline assignment: CDR1 MGHRA and CDR2 YSYEKL. There are 16 residues in the CDR3. The DNA of the CDR3 is TGCGCCAGCAGCCAAATTACAGGGGGAATTTCCTATGGCTACACCTTC. Residues: CASSQITGGISYGYTF.

J is TRBJ1-6 and V is TRBV30, with 7 bases lining up with TRBD1. The CDR3 totals 13 residues. Trimming took 3 bases from V and 8 from J; bases not matched to a gene: 4. Germline V lookup: CDR1 GTSNPN, CDR2 SVGIG (reference sequence). The CDR3 reads CAWSGQADSPLHF. In DNA form, the CDR3 reads TGTGCCTGGAGCGGACAGGCGGATTCACCCCTCCACTTT.

The gene calls are TRBV5-3 and TRBJ2-7; 7 bases match TRBD1. TRBV5-3 belongs to the ORF category, with a function that is uncertain. After removal of 0 bases from V and 2 bases from J, the junction contained 2 bases not matched to a gene. This CDR3 is built from 14 residues. The CDR3 here is CARSLADRAYEQYF. The CDR3 DNA reads TGTGCCAGAAGCTTGGCCGACAGGGCCTACGAGCAGTACTTC.

The chain couples TRBV5-1 to TRBJ2-5, with 12 positions matching TRBD2. The J segment lost 0 bases and the V segment lost 0 bases, leaving 3 bases of the junction unmatched. The CDR3 spans 17 residues. Germline V CDR1 and CDR2: SGHRS, YFSETQ. The CDR3: CASSLGGTSGYQETQYF. CDR3 in DNA: TGCGCCAGCAGCTTGGGGGGGACTAGCGGGTACCAAGAGACCCAGTACTTC. Full variable domain (missing parts from reference TRBV5-1 and TRBJ2-5): KAGVTQTPRYLIKTRGQQVTLSCSPISGHRSVSWYQQTPGQGLQFLFEYFSETQRNKGNFPGRFSGRQFSNSRSEMNVSTLELGDSALYLCASSLGGTSGYQETQYFGPGTRLLVL.

This clone has ten or more counts. The CDR3 nucleotides read TGTGCCAGCAGTGAAATAAGAGGAGGGACGGGCTACACCTTC. Translating it yields CASSEIRGGTGYTF. V gene TRBV2 combines with J gene TRBJ1-2; weak D call: TRBD1 (5 bases). V was trimmed by 2 bases and J by 8 bases, leaving 15 bases between them. Germline-derived CDR1 and CDR2 are SNHLY and FYNNEI. This CDR3 is 14 amino acids long.

The J gene is TRBJ2-7, the V gene TRBV6-6, with 7 bases identical to TRBD2. Trimming at V came to 2 bases and at J to 6 bases, leaving 1 base not matched to a gene. The CDR3 has 12 amino acids. Per germline, CDR1 MNHNY and CDR2 SVGAGI (reference sequence). The CDR3 here is CASSYGGGEQYF. Written as DNA, the CDR3 is TGTGCCAGCAGTTACGGCGGGGGCGAGCAGTACTTC.

There are a few counts of this clone. The V call is TRBV9, the J call TRBJ2-1, with D maybe TRBD2 (7 bases). The V end lost 3 bases, the J end lost 0 bases, and 16 bases lay between the germline ends. The CDR3 is made up of 17 amino acids. The germline V gene encodes CDR1 SGDLS and CDR2 YYNGEE. CDR3 DNA: TGTGCCAGCAGCGCTAGGAGCGGGACATTCTCCTACAATGAGCAGTTCTTC. This sequence encodes CASSARSGTFSYNEQFF.

The genes are TRBV5-6 and TRBJ2-5; 11 bases align to TRBD2. Losses at the gene ends were 4 bases for V and 1 base for J; bases not matched to a gene: 6. Per germline, CDR1 SGHDT and CDR2 YYEEEE. The CDR3 length is 16 residues. The CDR3 loop is CASSPLSGRAQETQYF. CDR3 nucleotide sequence: TGTGCCAGCAGCCCCCTTAGCGGGAGGGCCCAAGAGACCCAGTACTTC.

This chain connects TRBV5-1 to TRBJ2-7; D is ambiguous. CDR3 size: 15 residues. V was trimmed by 1 base and J by 1 base, leaving 12 bases between them. Germline V lookup: CDR1 SGHRS, CDR2 YFSETQ. The CDR3 sequence is CASSLPSGGSYEQYF. The CDR3 DNA reads TGCGCCAGCAGCTTGCCCTCGGGTGGTTCCTACGAGCAGTACTTC.

The V and J genes are TRBV11-3 and TRBJ1-2, with 7 bases aligning to TRBD1. The CDR3 loop spans 13 amino acids. The germline V gene has CDR1 SGHNT and CDR2 YENEEA. J was trimmed by 3 bases and V by 5 bases; bases with no gene match: 3. The CDR3 loop reads CASSRQGDYGYTF. DNA of the CDR3: TGTGCCAGCAGCCGCCAGGGGGACTATGGCTACACCTTC.

The chain combines TRBV7-9 with TRBJ1-2; TRBD1 matches at 9 bases. Germline-derived CDR1 and CDR2 are SEHNR and FQNEAQ (reference sequence). CDR3 length: 14 amino acids. V lost 3 bases and J lost 6; bases outside the gene matches: 5. CDR3 residues: CASSLGTGGHGYTF. The CDR3 DNA reads TGTGCCAGCAGCTTGGGAACAGGGGGCCATGGCTACACCTTC.

J is TRBJ1-2 and V is TRBV6-5; 8 bases are shared with TRBD1. Germline loops: CDR1 MNHEY, CDR2 SVGAGI. CDR3 size: 15 residues. The J segment lost 4 bases and the V segment lost 6 bases, leaving 10 bases of the junction unmatched. CDR3 bases: TGTGCCAGCAGAAGTTTCGGGACAGGTCTCTATGGCTACACCTTC. Its protein is CASRSFGTGLYGYTF.

The chain links TRBV4-1 to TRBJ2-3, with D hard to call. V was clipped by 7 bases and J by 2 bases, with 19 bases between them. This CDR3 is 16 amino acids long. In germline, CDR1 is MGHRA, CDR2 YSYEKL. In nucleotides, the CDR3 is TGCGCCAGCACCCGATCCCTAGGCCTAATCACAGATACGCAGTATTTT. Its protein is CASTRSLGLITDTQYF.

As DNA, the CDR3 is TGTGCCAGCAGCCAAGGGGGGGTAGGCGAAAAACTGTTTTTT. The encoded protein is CASSQGGVGEKLFF. This chain links TRBV7-2 with TRBJ1-4; possibly TRBD1 for D (6 bases). The V end lost 5 bases, the J end lost 8 bases, and 15 bases lay between the germline ends. This CDR3 contains 14 residues. The germline gives CDR1 SGHTA, CDR2 FQGNSA. The full variable domain, rest sourced from reference TRBV7-2 and TRBJ1-4, is GAGVSQSPSNKVTEKGKDVELRCDPISGHTALYWYRQSLGQGLEFLIYFQGNSAPDKSGLPSDRFSAERTGGSVSTLTIQRTQQEDSAVYLCASSQGGVGEKLFFGSGTQLSVL.

This clone was seen once. V usage is TRBV6-1 and J usage is TRBJ2-1, with 7 bases lining up with TRBD2. Losses at the gene ends were 1 base for V and 1 base for J; bases not matched to a gene: 1. Per germline, CDR1 MNHNS and CDR2 SASEGT. The CDR3 totals 15 residues. The CDR3 sequence: CASSEEAGSYNEQFF. The CDR3, as DNA: TGTGCCAGCAGTGAAGAAGCGGGATCCTACAATGAGCAGTTCTTC.

This clone was observed a few times. The chain employs TRBV9 and TRBJ1-2; the D gene is possibly TRBD1 (6 bases). This CDR3 contains 15 residues. V dropped 2 bases and J dropped 4 bases, with 15 bases sitting between them. The germline V gene encodes CDR1 SGDLS and CDR2 YYNGEE. Here the CDR3 DNA reads TGTGCCAGCAGCGTGTCGGACGGACAGATCTATGGCTACACCTTC. This sequence encodes CASSVSDGQIYGYTF.

DNA for the CDR3: TGTGCCAGCAGCTTCGGGACAGGGTATCGCGAGCAGTACTTC. This encodes CASSFGTGYREQYF. The chain carries TRBV11-3 and TRBJ2-7; 9 nucleotides line up with TRBD1. Germline lookup yields CDR1 SGHNT and CDR2 YENEEA. V lost 3 bases, J lost 6 bases, and 6 bases stayed unmatched. This CDR3 is built from 14 residues. Supplemented by reference TRBV11-3 and TRBJ2-7, the full variable domain reads EAGVVQSPRYKIIEKKQPVAFWCNPISGHNTLYWYLQNLGQGPELLIRYENEEAVDDSQLPKDRFSAERLKGVDSTLKIQPAELGDSAVYLCASSFGTGYREQYFGPGTRLTVT.

Remarks on this clone: The same CDR3 also results from other DNA sequences found in this sample. The chain has TRBV9 and TRBJ2-5, with 7 positions matching TRBD2. After removal of 2 bases from V and 1 base from J, the junction contained 2 bases not matched to a gene. Germline-derived CDR1 and CDR2 are SGDLS and YYNGEE. CDR3 size: 14 residues. The CDR3 loop reads CASSVGGGQETQYF. Here the CDR3 DNA reads TGTGCCAGCAGCGTCGGCGGGGGCCAAGAGACCCAGTACTTC.

The J gene is TRBJ1-2, the V gene TRBV28, with a tentative D call TRBD1 (5 bases). V was shortened by 6 bases and J by 2 bases, with 13 bases between the two germline ends. The CDR3 runs to 14 residues. CDR1 is MDHEN and CDR2 is SYDVKM in the germline V gene. CDR3 bases: TGTGCCAGCAGCCCCTTCGGGGGGAACTATGGCTACACCTTC. Translation gives CASSPFGGNYGYTF.

As concerns this clone: At one boundary the junction diverges from the germline segment, which might be a read error. The sample contains more than one DNA sequence encoding this CDR3. This chain joins TRBV29-1 and TRBJ2-7, with D uncertain. Germline CDR1 SQVTM, CDR2 ANQGSEA. This CDR3 contains 11 residues. CDR3 DNA: TGCAGCGTGCGCATGAACTACGAGCAGTACTTT. It translates to CSVRMNYEQYF.

The chain uses TRBV19 and TRBJ1-2; D ambiguous. Germline CDR1 and CDR2: LNHDA and SQIVND (reference sequence). V was pared by 2 bases and J by 8 bases, with 12 bases between. The CDR3 runs to 13 residues. CDR3 nucleotide sequence: TGTGCCAGTAGTATAAAAACGGTTCGGGGCTACACCTTC. As protein: CASSIKTVRGYTF.